A single sample gave rise to the 23 T cell receptor beta chains below, sequenced in a study of blood T cell repertoires in COVID-19. Data came from immunoSEQ multiplex PCR; TCRdb stores just in-frame clones and leaves some out. The table lists some 110,000 clones, roughly 89% of them singletons, with roughly 5.3% in the top ten. Material: peripheral blood. The receptors here all came from a human donor in a cohort sampled during active COVID-19.

The V call is TRBV7-3, the J call TRBJ2-1; the D gene is possibly TRBD1 (6 bases). The CDR3 has 13 amino acids. V was clipped by 7 bases and J by 7 bases, with 14 bases between them. Germline V gene sequence: CDR1 SGHTA, CDR2 FQGTGA. Here the CDR3 DNA reads TGTGCCAGCACGCGGCAGGGGATGAATGAGCAGTTCTTC. Its protein product is CASTRQGMNEQFF. Together with reference TRBV7-3 and TRBJ2-1, the CDR3 gives the full variable domain: GAGVSQTPSNKVTEKGKYVELRCDPISGHTALYWYRQSLGQGPEFLIYFQGTGAADDSGLPNDRFFAVRPEGSVSTLKIQRTERGDSAVYLCASTRQGMNEQFFGPGTRLTVL.

This clone was found once. The chain links TRBV28 to TRBJ1-2; possibly TRBD1 for D (5 bases). Germline V gene data show CDR1 as MDHEN and CDR2 as SYDVKM. The CDR3 loop spans 14 amino acids. Trimming took 2 bases from V and 7 from J, leaving 14 bases between them. The CDR3 loop is CASSLPQGEGGYTF. The CDR3 coding sequence is TGTGCCAGCAGTTTACCACAAGGGGAGGGTGGCTACACCTTC.

V usage is TRBV5-5 and J usage is TRBJ2-7; D call uncertain. V lost 4 bases to trimming and J lost 6 bases, with 17 bases between them. The CDR3 length is 14 residues. Germline V CDR1 and CDR2: SGHKS, YYEKEE (reference sequence). CDR3 amino acids: CASSMGPPRSEQYF. CDR3 bases: TGTGCCAGCAGCATGGGTCCTCCCCGGAGCGAGCAGTACTTC.

The chain employs TRBV5-6 and TRBJ2-7; 7 bases are a match to TRBD2. Trimming took 5 bases from V and 1 from J; bases not matched to a gene: 6. This CDR3 region has 14 residues. Germline V gene lookup returns CDR1 SGHDT and CDR2 YYEEEE. Here the CDR3 DNA reads TGTGCCAGCAGGAAAGCGGGAACTTCCTACGAGCAGTACTTC. This encodes CASRKAGTSYEQYF. The complete variable domain, with remaining parts taken from reference TRBV5-6 and TRBJ2-7, reads DAGVTQSPTHLIKTRGQQVTLRCSPKSGHDTVSWYQQALGQGPQFIFQYYEEEERQRGNFPDRFSGHQFPNYSSELNVNALLLGDSALYLCASRKAGTSYEQYFGPGTRLTVT.

This rearrangement joins TRBV13 to TRBJ2-7, with D possibly matching TRBD2 (5 bases). The ends were cut back, 4 bases at V and 2 bases at J, with 12 bases in the middle. Germline V gene data show CDR1 as PRHDT and CDR2 as FYEKMQ (reference sequence). This CDR3 contains 14 residues. The CDR3 sequence is CASSSPDLPYEQYF. The CDR3 DNA is TGTGCCAGCAGCTCTCCGGACTTGCCCTACGAGCAGTACTTC. Variable domain in full (rest from reference TRBV13 and TRBJ2-7): AAGVIQSPRHLIKEKRETATLKCYPIPRHDTVYWYQQGPGQDPQFLISFYEKMQSDKGSIPDRFSAQQFSDYHSELNMSSLELGDSALYFCASSSPDLPYEQYFGPGTRLTVT.

This clone was recorded once. V gene TRBV12-3 or TRBV12-4 combines with J gene TRBJ1-2; no clear D. The germline V and J ends were trimmed by 3 bases and 4 bases, with 9 bases remaining between them. This CDR3 has 13 amino acids. In nucleotides, the CDR3 is TGTGCCAGCAGTTTGCGTGAGGGCTATGGCTACACCTTC. Protein: CASSLREGYGYTF.

This clone was observed a few times. This sequence joins TRBV5-4 and TRBJ1-6, with D maybe TRBD1 (5 bases). This CDR3 has 16 amino acids. Trimming took 2 bases from V and 9 from J, leaving 18 bases between them. Germline V gives CDR1 SGHNT, CDR2 YYREEE (reference sequence). This CDR3 reads CASSLSGPLSVSPLHF. In nucleotides, the CDR3 is TGTGCCAGCAGCTTATCAGGGCCGTTATCGGTTTCACCCCTCCACTTT.

The genes are TRBV19 and TRBJ2-4; D perhaps matches TRBD1 (5 bases). The CDR3 is 14 residues long. CDR1 LNHDA and CDR2 SQIVND come from the germline V gene (reference sequence). V was trimmed by 3 bases and J by 8 bases, leaving 14 bases between them. Here the CDR3 DNA reads TGTGCCAGTAGTATTTCCAGGGTGTCGTACATTCAGTACTTC. Amino acid sequence: CASSISRVSYIQYF.

This chain links TRBV19 with TRBJ2-7; 7 bases align to TRBD2. V shed 1 base, J shed 1 base, and the junction held 4 bases outside the gene matches. This CDR3 region has 15 residues. Germline loops: CDR1 LNHDA, CDR2 SQIVND (reference sequence). The CDR3 reads CASSIATGGSYEQYF. In nucleotides, the CDR3 is TGTGCCAGTAGTATAGCGACCGGGGGGTCCTACGAGCAGTACTTC.

The chain links TRBV28 to TRBJ2-2; a possible D gene is TRBD1 (6 bases). The germline V and J ends were trimmed by 5 bases and 7 bases, with 17 bases remaining between them. The V gene's germline CDR1 is MDHEN and CDR2 SYDVKM. This CDR3 region has 15 residues. The CDR3 nucleotides read TGTGCCAGCAGTCATCAGGGGCCGAGTGGCGGGGAGCTGTTTTTT. Translating gives CASSHQGPSGGELFF.

This chain uses TRBV5-5 with TRBJ1-5; TRBD1 is a possible D gene (6 bases). V lost 4 bases and J lost 5, with 13 bases in between. The CDR3 is 14 amino acids. Germline V gene lookup returns CDR1 SGHKS and CDR2 YYEKEE (reference sequence). This CDR3 reads CASSQGGTDQPQHF. CDR3 coding DNA: TGTGCCAGCAGCCAAGGGGGAACTGATCAGCCCCAGCATTTT.

The chain links TRBV4-1 to TRBJ2-7; 11 bases are a match to TRBD2. The CDR3 spans 16 residues. Germline CDR1 is MGHRA and CDR2 is YSYEKL. The V gene end was trimmed by 4 bases and the J gene end by 1 base; junction bases not matched to a gene: 6. The CDR3 region has the DNA TGCGCCAGCAGCCCTGTACTAGCGGGGGATTCCTACGAGCAGTACTTC. This encodes CASSPVLAGDSYEQYF.

The V call is TRBV18, the J call TRBJ2-1; D is perhaps TRBD2 (6 bases). The CDR3 consists of 14 residues. V gave up 2 bases and J gave up 5 bases, with 10 bases separating them. Germline CDR1 reads KGHSH; CDR2 reads LQKENI. CDR3 protein: CASSPAGSNNEQFF. The CDR3 region has the DNA TGTGCCAGCTCACCAGCGGGGAGTAACAATGAGCAGTTCTTC.

V usage is TRBV5-4 and J usage is TRBJ1-2; 9 nucleotides match TRBD1. Germline assignment: CDR1 SGHNT and CDR2 YYREEE (reference sequence). The V segment lost 1 base and the J segment 8 bases; nucleotides outside the gene matches: 6. The CDR3 is 14 residues long. As DNA, the CDR3 is TGTGCCAGCAGCTTGACAGGGGGCGCGGTGGGCTACACCTTC. This codes for CASSLTGGAVGYTF.

This clone was recorded once. The chain carries TRBV11-2 and TRBJ2-5; the match to TRBD1 covers 9 bases. V was pared by 0 bases and J by 5 bases, with 4 bases of the junction left unmatched. In germline, CDR1 is SGHAT, CDR2 FQNNGV. This CDR3 is built from 15 residues. CDR3 loop: CASSLDTGGWETQYF. The CDR3 DNA reads as TGTGCCAGCAGCTTAGACACAGGGGGCTGGGAGACCCAGTACTTC.

The chain combines TRBV4-1 with TRBJ1-2, with D perhaps matching TRBD1 (6 bases). This CDR3 is built from 14 residues. Per germline, CDR1 MGHRA and CDR2 YSYEKL. Trimming took 2 bases from V and 2 from J, leaving 9 bases between them. CDR3 sequence: CASSQQTGNYGYTF. The CDR3, as DNA: TGCGCCAGCAGCCAACAGACAGGAAACTATGGCTACACCTTC.

This chain links TRBV7-2 with TRBJ2-5; 8 nucleotides match TRBD1. V lost 3 bases and J lost 4; bases outside the gene matches: 1. The CDR3 is 13 amino acids. Germline loops: CDR1 SGHTA, CDR2 FQGNSA. In DNA, the CDR3 is TGTGCCAGCAGCTTCAGGGGGCCAGAGACCCAGTACTTC. Its translation is CASSFRGPETQYF.

CDR3 nucleotides: TGTGCCAGCAGTTTGGTTACAGGGCGTAATTCACCCCTCCACTTT. As protein: CASSLVTGRNSPLHF. The chain combines TRBV28 with TRBJ1-6; D might be TRBD1 (6 bases). Trimming pared 3 bases from V and 6 bases from J, leaving 12 bases between. There are 15 residues in the CDR3. Germline V CDR1 and CDR2: MDHEN, SYDVKM.

CDR3 amino acids: CASSSGSGRETQYF. In DNA, the CDR3 is TGTGCCAGCAGCTCTGGGAGCGGGCGGGAGACCCAGTACTTC. This chain uses TRBV11-2 with TRBJ2-5; tentatively, D is TRBD2 (6 bases). The CDR3 contains 14 residues. Germline V gene sequence: CDR1 SGHAT, CDR2 FQNNGV. V was pared by 4 bases and J by 5 bases, with 14 bases between.

CDR3 residues: CASSQDHPSPYYEQYF. The CDR3 nucleotides read TGTGCCAGCAGCCAAGATCACCCTAGCCCTTACTACGAGCAGTACTTC. The rearrangement joins TRBV4-2 to TRBJ2-7; D is perhaps TRBD2 (5 bases). CDR1 is LGHNA, CDR2 YNFKEQ, per germline. The length of the CDR3 is 16 residues. Trimming took 0 bases from V and 3 from J, leaving 15 bases between them.

The chain joins TRBV12-5 to TRBJ2-7; 8 nucleotides match TRBD1. The CDR3 sequence is 13 residues long. J gave up 5 bases and V 5 bases, and 5 bases lay outside the gene matches. The germline CDR1 and CDR2 sequences are LGHNT and FRNRAP. CDR3 in amino acids: CASGGQGWDEQYF. The CDR3 coding sequence is TGTGCTAGTGGTGGACAGGGCTGGGACGAGCAGTACTTC.

The V gene is TRBV5-1, the J gene TRBJ1-1; D unclear. CDR1 is SGHRS, CDR2 YFSETQ, per germline. Trimming stripped 6 bases from V and 3 bases from J, with 9 bases between. This CDR3 spans 12 amino acids. CDR3 region: CASKVGDTEAFF. CDR3 nucleotide sequence: TGCGCCAGCAAGGTCGGGGACACTGAAGCTTTCTTT.

This clone was found once. This chain connects TRBV6-9 to TRBJ2-7; maybe TRBD2 (6 bases). V was pared by 5 bases and J by 2 bases, with 16 bases between. This CDR3 comprises 15 residues. Germline V lookup: CDR1 MNHGY, CDR2 SVAAGI. In DNA form, the CDR3 reads TGTGCCAGCAGTATCCACCGGGACTGTACCTACGAGCAGTACTTC. Residues: CASSIHRDCTYEQYF.